This T cell receptor beta chain derives from a study of cytomegalovirus exposure and HLA in healthy donors. Study-wide findings and caveats: Later, TCR association rates were found to vary by HLA locus, highest for DRB1 and lowest for HLA-C. TCR beta sequences reportedly predicted the HLA-A and HLA-B alleles of most subjects accurately. A highly shared variant cluster was judged a likely technical artifact. There were three CMV-associated chains whose specificity for CMV antigens was confirmed in vitro.

Germline assignment: CDR1 SGHDT and CDR2 YYEEEE. V gave up 2 bases and J gave up 3 bases; unmatched junction bases: 4. The CDR3 totals 15 residues. It was with 60 Vbeta and 13 Jbeta primers that the PCR ran. Some clones are missing from TCRdb's copy, which holds only in-frame ones; the method was immunoSEQ multiplex PCR. The sample holds 150,000 to 200,000 clones, about 13% seen once. In this sample, this clone turned up a few times. Its antigen is unidentified. The sample carries other DNA sequences with the same CDR3. The chain couples TRBV5-6 to TRBJ1-5; 8 bases line up with TRBD1. The sample consisted of PBMCs. This receptor was taken from a man over 45 in good health and CMV-seropositive. The CDR3 coding sequence is TGTGCCAGCAGCTTCGGGACAGGATTCAATCAGCCCCAGCATTTT. Amino acids: CASSFGTGFNQPQHF.